Following are 24 T cell receptor beta chains from one sample sequenced in a study of T-cell memory formation after mild COVID-19. A single record per CDR3 protein comes from TCRdb applying MiXCR to the 5' RACE reads. The table includes approximately 300,000 distinct CDR3 sequences, around a sixth detected once. The sequenced sample consisted of PBMCs or a T cell subset sorted from them (not recorded which). All receptors derive from a man aged 18 to 30 who had mild COVID-19 (a few samples of this study predate the infection). Cell type and time point are not known.

CDR3 bases: TGTGCCAGCAGCCCAGCGGGGGAGGCCGGGGAGCTGTTTTTT. Its protein is CASSPAGEAGELFF. This chain joins TRBV7-3 and TRBJ2-2; 8 bases agree with TRBD2. This CDR3 is built from 14 residues. J was trimmed by 6 bases and V by 5 bases; bases with no gene match: 5. The germline gives CDR1 SGHTA, CDR2 FQGTGA.

V usage is TRBV10-2 and J usage is TRBJ1-2; 7 bases align to TRBD1. Trimming removed 10 bases from V and 6 bases from J; junction bases left unmatched: 14. Germline loops: CDR1 WSHSY, CDR2 SAAADI. This CDR3 contains 14 residues. CDR3 protein: CATGDSTGIHGYTF. The CDR3 DNA sequence: TGCGCCACGGGGGACTCGACAGGGATCCATGGCTACACCTTC.

The CDR3 here is CASSRPPGTSDNEQFF. CDR3 DNA sequence: TGTGCCAGCAGCCGCCCCCCCGGGACTAGCGATAATGAGCAGTTCTTC. The chain is built from TRBV7-3 and TRBJ2-1; TRBD2 matches at 10 bases. The germline V gene encodes CDR1 SGHTA and CDR2 FQGTGA. The V and J ends lost 5 bases and 7 bases, in that order; junction bases with no gene match: 11. The CDR3 totals 16 residues.

The chain uses TRBV6-1 and TRBJ1-2; D is ambiguous. The V gene's germline CDR1 is MNHNS and CDR2 SASEGT. CDR3 length: 14 amino acids. With 1 base removed from V and 7 bases from J, the gap between germline ends came to 13 bases. The CDR3 coding sequence is TGTGCCAGCAGTGAAGTTCCGGGAGCGGTTGGCTACACCTTC. Its translation is CASSEVPGAVGYTF.

The rearrangement links TRBV2 to TRBJ2-4, with a possible D match to TRBD2 (6 bases). This CDR3 contains 12 residues. Germline assignment: CDR1 SNHLY and CDR2 FYNNEI. Trimming left V 3 bases short and J 8 bases short, with 8 bases between. For the CDR3, the DNA is TGTGCCAGCAGTGAGGGAGGCTACATTCAGTACTTC. Translated: CASSEGGYIQYF. The whole variable domain, filled in from reference TRBV2 and TRBJ2-4, reads EPEVTQTPSHQVTQMGQEVILRCVPISNHLYFYWYRQILGQKVEFLVSFYNNEISEKSEIFDDQFSVERPDGSNFTLKIRSTKLEDSAMYFCASSEGGYIQYFGAGTRLSVL.

Many counts were recorded for this clonotype. This CDR3 reads CASSDTSVSEQFF. CDR3 sequence (DNA): TGTGCCAGCAGTGATACTAGCGTTTCTGAGCAGTTCTTC. The genes are TRBV6-4 and TRBJ2-1; 7 nucleotides agree with TRBD2. Germline CDR1 MRHNA, CDR2 SNTAGT. The CDR3 is 13 residues long. Losses at the gene ends were 3 bases for V and 9 bases for J; bases not matched to a gene: 5.

This chain joins TRBV7-6 and TRBJ1-1; D gene unclear. Germline lookup yields CDR1 SGHVS and CDR2 FNYEAQ. This CDR3 has 12 amino acids. Trimming cost V 5 bases and J 5 bases, with 9 bases left between them. CDR3 protein: CASSDLETEAFF. CDR3 nucleotide sequence: TGTGCCAGCAGCGACCTTGAGACTGAAGCTTTCTTT. The whole variable domain, filled in from reference TRBV7-6 and TRBJ1-1, reads GAGVSQSPRYKVTKRGQDVALRCDPISGHVSLYWYRQALGQGPEFLTYFNYEAQQDKSGLPNDRFSAERPEGSISTLTIQRTEQRDSAMYRCASSDLETEAFFGQGTRLTVV.

This clonotype was recorded a few times. The chain employs TRBV7-2 and TRBJ1-1; D is ambiguous. The CDR3 is made up of 12 amino acids. Trimming removed 5 bases at V and 4 bases at J, with 8 bases between. Germline loops: CDR1 SGHTA, CDR2 FQGNSA. The CDR3 protein is CASSRTVTEAFF. CDR3 in DNA: TGTGCCAGCAGCCGAACAGTCACTGAAGCTTTCTTT.

V usage is TRBV11-2 and J usage is TRBJ2-2; perhaps TRBD2 as D (5 bases). Per germline, CDR1 SGHAT and CDR2 FQNNGV. This CDR3 is built from 15 residues. V shed 4 bases and J shed 1 base, with 10 bases lying between them. CDR3 amino acids: CASSSGRENTGELFF. DNA for the CDR3: TGTGCCAGCAGCTCCGGACGGGAGAACACCGGGGAGCTGTTTTTT.

J is TRBJ2-1 and V is TRBV3-1; possibly TRBD2 for D (6 bases). The germline V gene encodes CDR1 LGHDT and CDR2 YNNKEL (reference sequence). V lost 2 bases, J lost 9 bases, and 11 bases lay in between. The CDR3 loop spans 13 amino acids. CDR3 protein: CASSQIDGGEQFF. CDR3 DNA: TGTGCCAGCAGCCAAATCGACGGGGGTGAGCAGTTCTTC.

This clonotype appeared a few times. V usage is TRBV7-6 and J usage is TRBJ1-6, with 7 positions matching TRBD1. With 1 base clipped from V and 7 bases from J, the junction kept 10 bases outside the gene matches. Germline CDR1 and CDR2: SGHVS and FNYEAQ. This CDR3 has 17 amino acids. The CDR3 DNA sequence: TGTGCCAGCAGCTTAGGCTACAGGGGTTCGAGAAATTCACCCCTCCACTTT. Amino acids: CASSLGYRGSRNSPLHF.

This clonotype was seen ten or more times. The chain joins TRBV20-1 to TRBJ2-3, with TRBD1 as a possible D gene (5 bases). Trimming removed 0 bases at V and 4 bases at J, with 14 bases between. This CDR3 contains 15 residues. Germline CDR1 DFQATT, CDR2 SNEGSKA (reference sequence). The CDR3 region is CSARDDGQGADTQYF. CDR3 DNA sequence: TGCAGTGCTAGAGATGACGGCCAGGGTGCAGATACGCAGTATTTT.

The V call is TRBV27, the J call TRBJ2-1; 11 nucleotides line up with TRBD2. Germline lookup yields CDR1 MNHEY and CDR2 SMNVEV (reference sequence). The CDR3 extends over 14 amino acids. V lost 6 bases, J lost 5 bases, and 3 bases stayed unmatched. The CDR3 coding sequence is TGTGCCAGCAGCCCTAGCGGGGGGAACAATGAGCAGTTCTTC. Encoded protein: CASSPSGGNNEQFF.

This clonotype occurred many times. The CDR3 DNA reads TGTGCCAGCAGCCAACCTCCGGGACAGGGGGGAACTGAAGCTTTCTTT. Translation: CASSQPPGQGGTEAFF. This sequence joins TRBV3-1 and TRBJ1-1, with 11 bases matching TRBD1. The CDR3 has 16 amino acids. Germline CDR1 and CDR2: LGHDT and YNNKEL (reference sequence). J was trimmed by 5 bases and V by 2 bases; bases with no gene match: 7.

This clonotype was found once. The genes are TRBV20-1 and TRBJ2-1; D is unresolved. V gave up 7 bases and J gave up 0 bases, with 4 bases separating them. The CDR3 runs 11 residues. Per germline, CDR1 DFQATT and CDR2 SNEGSKA (reference sequence). The CDR3 coding sequence is TGCAGTGGGGGCTCCTACAATGAGCAGTTCTTC. Translating gives CSGGSYNEQFF.

The chain links TRBV4-1 to TRBJ1-1; D unclear. This CDR3 is 14 amino acids long. V lost 0 bases and J lost 7, with 12 bases in between. The germline gives CDR1 MGHRA, CDR2 YSYEKL. The CDR3 DNA sequence: TGCGCCAGCAGCCAAGAGAACCGTCAGGTTGAAGCTTTCTTT. Translated, it gives CASSQENRQVEAFF.

A remark on this clonotype: An end of the junction differs from the germline gene, which may be a read error. The V and J genes are TRBV12-5 and TRBJ1-2; D ambiguous. The CDR3 runs to 12 residues. Germline CDR1 is LGHNT and CDR2 is FRNRAP. CDR3 sequence: CASGLQAAPIAF. The DNA of the CDR3 is TGTGCTAGTGGTTTGCAGGCAGCCCCCATCGCCTTC. Using reference TRBV12-5 and TRBJ1-2 for the parts outside the CDR3, the full variable domain is DARVTQTPRHKVTEMGQEVTMRCQPILGHNTVFWYRQTMMQGLELLAYFRNRAPLDDSGMPKDRFSAEMPDATLATLKIQPSEPRDSAVYFCASGLQAAPIAFGSGTRLTVV.

This clonotype has a handful of counts. Here the CDR3 reads CASKELNTEAFF. The CDR3 DNA sequence: TGTGCCAGTAAGGAGCTGAACACTGAAGCTTTCTTT. This rearrangement joins TRBV18 to TRBJ1-1; no clear D gene. The CDR3 consists of 12 residues. Germline CDR1 and CDR2: KGHSH and LQKENI. Trimming shortened V by 9 bases and J by 0 bases, and 8 bases separated the two germline ends.

This clonotype was seen many times. The rearrangement links TRBV4-3 to TRBJ2-2; D unresolved. The CDR3 runs 16 residues. Germline CDR1 and CDR2: LGHNA and YSLEER. V was cut by 0 bases and J by 3 bases, with 11 bases left in between. The DNA for the CDR3 is TGCGCCAGCAGCCAAGATGTGAGGTCGTACACCGGGGAGCTGTTTTTT. Amino acid sequence: CASSQDVRSYTGELFF.

Of note for this clonotype: One junction end does not reproduce the germline sequence, and a read error may be involved. V usage is TRBV11-2 and J usage is TRBJ1-6; D is uncertain. This CDR3 is built from 13 residues. Germline V gives CDR1 SGHAT, CDR2 FQNNGV. This CDR3 reads CASSLDRQNALDF. The DNA of the CDR3 is TGTGCCAGCAGCTTAGACAGGCAAAATGCCTTGGACTTT.

This clonotype was picked up many times. The rearrangement links TRBV20-1 to TRBJ2-3; 8 positions agree with TRBD2. V dropped 0 bases and J dropped 6; count of bases not matched to a gene: 5. This CDR3 contains 14 residues. The V gene's germline CDR1 is DFQATT and CDR2 SNEGSKA (reference sequence). The CDR3 nucleotides read TGCAGTGCTAGAGATAGCGGGGCAACGGATACGCAGTATTTT. The encoded protein is CSARDSGATDTQYF.

The sample holds many counts of this clonotype. The chain combines TRBV7-3 with TRBJ2-3, with D unclear. The germline gives CDR1 SGHTA, CDR2 FQGTGA. There are 14 residues in the CDR3. V was cut by 6 bases and J by 2 bases, with 12 bases left in between. This chain's CDR3 is CASRMTGTTDTQYF. The DNA of the CDR3 is TGTGCCAGCAGGATGACCGGTACCACAGATACGCAGTATTTT.

V usage is TRBV5-1 and J usage is TRBJ2-1; TRBD2 matches 8 bases. CDR1 is SGHRS, CDR2 YFSETQ, per germline. The junction had 10 bases not matched to a gene; V was cut back by 4 bases and J by 7 bases. The CDR3 loop spans 15 amino acids. The CDR3 coding sequence is TGCGCCAGCAGCATCGGGGGGGCGGAAGGAAATGAGCAGTTCTTC. It codes for CASSIGGAEGNEQFF.

This clonotype turned up a few times. J is TRBJ1-1 and V is TRBV29-1; the D gene is possibly TRBD1 (6 bases). The germline gives CDR1 SQVTM, CDR2 ANQGSEA. The germline V and J ends were trimmed by 6 bases and 3 bases, with 11 bases remaining between them. The CDR3 covers 12 residues. The CDR3 region is CSVGGGHTEAFF. The CDR3 coding sequence is TGCAGCGTGGGGGGGGGCCACACTGAAGCTTTCTTT.